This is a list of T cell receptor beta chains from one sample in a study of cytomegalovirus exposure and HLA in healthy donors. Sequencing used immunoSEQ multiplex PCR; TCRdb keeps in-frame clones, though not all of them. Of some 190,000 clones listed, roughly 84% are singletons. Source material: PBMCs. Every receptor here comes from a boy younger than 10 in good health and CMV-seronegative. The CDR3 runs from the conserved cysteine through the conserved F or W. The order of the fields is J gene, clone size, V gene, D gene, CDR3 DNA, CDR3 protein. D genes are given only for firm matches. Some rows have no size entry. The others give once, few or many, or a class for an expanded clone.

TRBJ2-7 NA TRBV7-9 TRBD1 TGTGCCAGCAGCCGGGGCCCCCGGGACAGGGTGGCCGAGCAGTACTTC CASSRGPRDRVAEQYF
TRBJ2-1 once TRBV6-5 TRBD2 TGTGCCAGCAGTTACGGGACTAGCGGGAGTTATGAGCAGTTCTTC CASSYGTSGSYEQFF
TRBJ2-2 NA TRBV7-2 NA TGTGCCAGCAGCTTAGGGGCAGGGTCCGGGGAGCTGTTTTTT CASSLGAGSGELFF
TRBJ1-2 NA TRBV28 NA TGTGCCAGCAGGGGGGGTGGGACGGACGGGAGGGGCTACACCTTC CASRGGGTDGRGYTF
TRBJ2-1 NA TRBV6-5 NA TGTGCCAGCAGTTACTCCACTACGAGCTCCTACAATGAGCAGTTCTTC CASSYSTTSSYNEQFF
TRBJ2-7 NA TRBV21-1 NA TGTGCCAGCAGCAAAGGGGGACAGGGGTCGAACTACGAGCAGTACTTC CASSKGGQGSNYEQYF
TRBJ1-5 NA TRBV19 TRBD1 TGTGCCAGTAGTATCCACGACAGGGCCAGCAATCAGCCCCAGCATTTT CASSIHDRASNQPQHF
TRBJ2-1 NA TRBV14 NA TGTGCCAGCAGTCCCAAGTTAACTGAATACAATGAGCAGTTCTTC CASSPKLTEYNEQFF
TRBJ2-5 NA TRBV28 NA TGTGCCAGCAGTTTATGGATGCGGGAAGGAGAGACCCAGTACTTC CASSLWMREGETQYF
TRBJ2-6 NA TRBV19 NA TGTGCCAGTAGTGCACAGGGCGCTGGGGCCAACGTCCTGACTTTC CASSAQGAGANVLTF
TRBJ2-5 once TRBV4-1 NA TGCGCCAGCAGCCAATACGAACAGGGAGCAGAGACCCAGTACTTC CASSQYEQGAETQYF
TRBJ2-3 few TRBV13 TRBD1 TGTGCCAGCAGCTTACGGGACAGTTTAACCGGTACGCAGTATTTT CASSLRDSLTGTQYF
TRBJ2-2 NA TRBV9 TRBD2 TGTGCCAGCAGCGTAGCCAGCGGGGGGGCCGGGGAGCTGTTTTTT CASSVASGGAGELFF
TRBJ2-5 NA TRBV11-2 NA TGTGCCAGCAGCTTCGAGGGCGGCGAGACCCAGTACTTC CASSFEGGETQYF
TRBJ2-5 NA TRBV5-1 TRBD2 TGCGCCAGCAGCTTGTGGCGGGGGGGCGTGGAGACCCAGTACTTC CASSLWRGGVETQYF
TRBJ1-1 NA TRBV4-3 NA TGCGCCAGCAGCCAAGAAGGGGAAGTATCGGGGGTCTCTCCCCCAGTCTTT CASSQEGEVSGVSPPVF
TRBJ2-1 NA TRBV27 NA TGTGCCAGCAGTAGGAGCTCCTACAATGAGCAGTTCTTC CASSRSSYNEQFF
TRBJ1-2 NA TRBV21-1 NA TGTGCCAGCAGCAAAGCGTCGGGGGGGCGCGGGGGCTACACCTTC CASSKASGGRGGYTF
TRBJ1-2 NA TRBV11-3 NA TGTGCCAGCAGCTTAACAGGCTATGGCTACACCTTC CASSLTGYGYTF
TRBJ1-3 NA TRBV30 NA TGTGCCTGGAGTGTTAAACGCAACACAGGGTACTCTGGAAACACCATATATTTT CAWSVKRNTGYSGNTIYF
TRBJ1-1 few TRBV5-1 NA TGCGCCAGCAGCCCGCTAAGGCAGCGGAACACTGAAGCTTTCTTT CASSPLRQRNTEAFF
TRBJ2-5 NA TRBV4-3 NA TGCGCCAGCAGCCAAGATGCCGCGGGTTCCCAAGAGACCCAGTACTTC CASSQDAAGSQETQYF
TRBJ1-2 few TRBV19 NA TGTGCCAGTAGTATAGTCGCGTACTATGGCTACACCTTC CASSIVAYYGYTF
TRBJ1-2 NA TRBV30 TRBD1 TGTGCCTGGACCCGGGACAGGGAATTGCGCTACACCTTC CAWTRDRELRYTF
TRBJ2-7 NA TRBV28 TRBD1 TGTGCCAGCACTACCGGGACAGGGGCCTTGTACGAGCAGTACTTC CASTTGTGALYEQYF
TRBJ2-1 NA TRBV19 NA TGTGCCAGTAGTATTAGGACACTTGACAATGAGCAGTTCTTC CASSIRTLDNEQFF
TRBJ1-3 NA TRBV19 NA TGTGCCAGTAGTATACGCAGGGAAATCGGAAACACCATATATTTT CASSIRREIGNTIYF
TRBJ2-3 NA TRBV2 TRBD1 TGTGCCAGCGTAAAGGGACAGGGGCGAGATACGCAGTATTTT CASVKGQGRDTQYF
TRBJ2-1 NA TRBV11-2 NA TGTGCCAGCAGCTTAAGGAGAATAGACAATGAGCAGTTCTTC CASSLRRIDNEQFF
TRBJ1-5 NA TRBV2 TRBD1 TGTGCCAGCAGCGAGGACAGGGCGTATAGCAATCAGCCCCAGCATTTT CASSEDRAYSNQPQHF
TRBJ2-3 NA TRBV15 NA TGTGCCACCAGCAGAGAATACCTAGTTGTCTCCACAGATACGCAGTATTTT CATSREYLVVSTDTQYF
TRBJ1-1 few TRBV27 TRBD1 TGTGCCAGCAGTTTAAACAGGGGTCAGAACACTGAAGCTTTCTTT CASSLNRGQNTEAFF
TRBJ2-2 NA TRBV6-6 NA TGTGCCAGCGCCCCCACGTCAGGGAACACCGGGGAGCTGTTTTTT CASAPTSGNTGELFF